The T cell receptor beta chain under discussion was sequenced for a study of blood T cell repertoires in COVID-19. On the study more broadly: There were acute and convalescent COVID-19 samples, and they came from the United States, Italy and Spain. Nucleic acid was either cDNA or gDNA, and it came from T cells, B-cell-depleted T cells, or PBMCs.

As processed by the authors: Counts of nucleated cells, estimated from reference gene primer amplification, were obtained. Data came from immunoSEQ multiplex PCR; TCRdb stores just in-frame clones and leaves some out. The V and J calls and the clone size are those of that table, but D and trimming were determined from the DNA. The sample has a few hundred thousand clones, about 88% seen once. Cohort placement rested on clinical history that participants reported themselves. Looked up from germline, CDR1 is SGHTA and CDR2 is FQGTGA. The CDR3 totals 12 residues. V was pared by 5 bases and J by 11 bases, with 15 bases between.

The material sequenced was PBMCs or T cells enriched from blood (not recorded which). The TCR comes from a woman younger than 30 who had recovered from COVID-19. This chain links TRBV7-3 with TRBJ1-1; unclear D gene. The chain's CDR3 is CASSANTPLAFF. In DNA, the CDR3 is TGTGCCAGCAGCGCTAATACCCCCTTGGCTTTCTTT.